A selection of T cell receptor beta chains follows, all from one sample in a study of OX40 agonist ivuxolimab in advanced cancers. Assay: immunoSEQ multiplex PCR; the TCRdb copy retains only in-frame clones and omits some. The sample lists about 68,000 clones, roughly 82% occurring once. Specimen: CD4+ or CD8+ T cells sorted from blood, collected in a trial of the OX40 agonist ivuxolimab. These receptors were collected from an adult with an advanced solid tumor such as melanoma, head and neck, liver or kidney cancer. CDR3s include the opening cysteine and the closing phenylalanine or tryptophan. The order of the fields is V gene, clone size, J gene, D gene, CDR3 DNA, CDR3 protein. A D gene is named only where the DNA matches it firmly. Size tells how often a clone was seen (once, few, many) or the class of an expanded clone, and some rows leave it out.

TRBV18	NA	TRBJ2-1	TRBD2	TGTGCCAGCTCACCACCCGGACTAGCGGGGGGGCAGGGGCAGTTCTTC	CASSPPGLAGGQGQFF
TRBV29-1	NA	TRBJ1-2	NA	TGCAGCGTTAAGGGGACCTATGGCTACACCTTC	CSVKGTYGYTF
TRBV7-2	once	TRBJ2-1	TRBD2	TGTGCCAGCAGCTTCTCTAGCGGGAGCTCGAGAGGGCAGTTCTTC	CASSFSSGSSRGQFF
TRBV7-9	NA	TRBJ2-1	NA	TGTGCCAGCAGCTCACCGGGGTATGAGCAGTTCTTC	CASSSPGYEQFF
TRBV11-2	NA	TRBJ2-2	TRBD2	TGTGCCAGCAGCCCCCCCGGGACTAGCGGGAGAAGCACCGGGGAGCTGTTTTTT	CASSPPGTSGRSTGELFF
TRBV19	few	TRBJ2-7	NA	TGTGCCAGTAGTATAGATACAGGATCCTACGAGCAGTACTTC	CASSIDTGSYEQYF
TRBV6-6	NA	TRBJ1-3	NA	TGTGCCAGCAGTTTTTCTAATTCTGGAAACACCATATATTTT	CASSFSNSGNTIYF
TRBV11-2	NA	TRBJ2-7	NA	TGTGCCAGCAGCCTAAATCCCGGCGGGGCCTCCTACGAGCAGTACTTC	CASSLNPGGASYEQYF
TRBV4-1	few	TRBJ2-7	TRBD1	TGCGCCAGCAGCCGAGGACAGGGGGCCTCCTACGAGCAGTACTTC	CASSRGQGASYEQYF
TRBV30	NA	TRBJ2-1	NA	TGTGCCTGGAGTGTGGTTAACGAGCAGTTCTTC	CAWSVVNEQFF
TRBV19	NA	TRBJ1-2	NA	TGTGCCAGTAGTCGGGGTAGGGCCTATGGCTACACCTTC	CASSRGRAYGYTF
TRBV10-3	NA	TRBJ2-3	TRBD2	TGTGCCATTGCCTCCGGGACTAGCGGAACAGATACGCAGTATTTT	CAIASGTSGTDTQYF
TRBV4-2	NA	TRBJ1-6	TRBD1	TGTGCCAGCAGCCAAGGTGGGGGACAGCCCTTTTCACCCCTCCACTTT	CASSQGGGQPFSPLHF
TRBV9	NA	TRBJ2-2	TRBD2	TGTGCCAGCAGTGCCCGACTAGCGGGATCCGGGGAGCTGTTTTTT	CASSARLAGSGELFF
TRBV6-1	NA	TRBJ1-1	NA	TGTGCCAGCACTAGGGCCCCGAACACTGAAGCTTTCTTT	CASTRAPNTEAFF
TRBV6-5	NA	TRBJ2-3	NA	TGTGCCAGCAGTTACGGCACAGGAACAGATACGCAGTATTTT	CASSYGTGTDTQYF
TRBV9	once	TRBJ1-2	NA	TGTGCCAGCAGCGTCTCCTGGAGTAACTATGGCTACACCTTC	CASSVSWSNYGYTF
TRBV10-3	NA	TRBJ1-3	NA	TGTGCCGCCCGACAGCAACTAGGCTCTGGAAACACCATATATTTT	CAARQQLGSGNTIYF
TRBV6-5	NA	TRBJ2-3	TRBD1	TGTGCCAGCAGAAGACAGGGTAGGGATACGCAGTATTTT	CASRRQGRDTQYF
TRBV2	few	TRBJ2-3	NA	TGTGCCAGCAGTGATAACCCCTTCGGTACGCAGTATTTT	CASSDNPFGTQYF
TRBV6-1	once	TRBJ2-5	NA	TGTGCCAGCAGTTCCGAGGGGTTGAGACAAGAGACCCAGTACTTC	CASSSEGLRQETQYF
TRBV29-1	NA	TRBJ2-2	NA	TGCAGCGTTGAAAGGGCCACTGGGGAGCTGTTTTTT	CSVERATGELFF
TRBV5-8	NA	TRBJ2-7	NA	TGTGCCAGCAGCTTAGAAAGGGGCAACGAGCAGTACTTC	CASSLERGNEQYF